The 15 T cell receptor beta chains presented below share a single source sample, sequenced in a study of human T cells and chemical hapten exposure. TCRdb reprocessed the RACE reads with MiXCR, giving one entry per CDR3 protein. The profile covers roughly 38,000 distinct CDR3 sequences, with less than 8.5% appearing a single time and 1% to 1.5% taken by the ten largest. Time point denoted: pre-sensitization, week 0. Treatment noted: therapeutic diphenylcyclopropenone sensitization with weekly scalp DPC. Material: whole blood, obtained in connection with sensitization to the hapten diphenylcyclopropenone (DPC). The receptors shown here come from a woman aged 45-65 years with alopecia areata. Some clones in this sample may be carry-over from other donors' samples.

This chain joins TRBV7-6 and TRBJ2-1; 7 bases map to TRBD2. V was pared by 0 bases and J by 3 bases, with 8 bases of the junction left unmatched. This CDR3 has 17 amino acids. Germline CDR1 is SGHVS and CDR2 is FNYEAQ. CDR3 in amino acids: CASSLAPPSGFYNEQFF. In nucleotides, the CDR3 is TGTGCCAGCAGCTTAGCCCCCCCTAGCGGCTTCTACAATGAGCAGTTCTTC.

This clonotype was seen many times. The chain couples TRBV9 to TRBJ2-7, with 11 bases matching TRBD2. With V trimmed by 0 bases and J by 5 bases, 7 bases remained unmatched. In germline, CDR1 is SGDLS, CDR2 YYNGEE. This CDR3 has 16 residues. CDR3 amino acids: CASSVGLAGGVNEQYF. CDR3 sequence (DNA): TGTGCCAGCAGCGTAGGGCTAGCGGGAGGAGTAAACGAGCAGTACTTC.

This clonotype came up many times. For the CDR3, the DNA is TGCAGCGTTGGGGACAGGGGTCTGCCCCAGCATTTT. As protein: CSVGDRGLPQHF. The rearrangement links TRBV29-1 to TRBJ1-5; 10 nucleotides agree with TRBD1. Per the germline V gene, CDR1 is SQVTM and CDR2 is ANQGSEA. Germline trimming cut 4 bases from V and 9 bases from J; bases unmatched to any gene: 3. The CDR3 runs to 12 residues.

There are a few counts of this clonotype. V usage is TRBV20-1 and J usage is TRBJ2-1; maybe TRBD2 (6 bases). The germline V gene has CDR1 DFQATT and CDR2 SNEGSKA (reference sequence). Trimming removed 3 bases at V and 6 bases at J, with 21 bases between. CDR3 length: 16 amino acids. The chain's CDR3 is CSARMNRGSLTNEQFF. In nucleotides, the CDR3 is TGCAGTGCTAGGATGAACCGGGGGTCCCTCACCAATGAGCAGTTCTTC.

Written as DNA, the CDR3 is TGTGCCAGCAGCTTGGGTGGTAGCGGGAGACAGAATGAGCAGTTCTTC. It is translated as CASSLGGSGRQNEQFF. V gene TRBV7-2 combines with J gene TRBJ2-1; TRBD2 aligns across 9 bases. The CDR3 loop spans 16 amino acids. J lost 7 bases, V lost 3 bases, and 10 bases had no gene match. Germline CDR1 SGHTA, CDR2 FQGNSA.

The table lists this clonotype with a few counts. The gene calls are TRBV29-1 and TRBJ2-7; tentative D call: TRBD1 (5 bases). Per germline, CDR1 SQVTM and CDR2 ANQGSEA. The CDR3 consists of 12 residues. The V end lost 6 bases, the J end lost 6 bases, and 15 bases lay between the germline ends. This CDR3 is CSVRPGSTEQYF. The CDR3, as DNA: TGCAGCGTGAGGCCAGGGTCAACCGAGCAGTACTTC.

This clonotype was seen only a few times. J is TRBJ2-7 and V is TRBV28; possible D gene TRBD2, 6 bases. In germline, CDR1 is MDHEN, CDR2 SYDVKM. The CDR3 sequence is 14 residues long. V was shortened by 8 bases and J by 2 bases, with 16 bases between the two germline ends. CDR3 sequence reads: CASCRLAATYEQYF. CDR3 coding DNA: TGTGCCAGCTGCCGGTTAGCGGCCACCTACGAGCAGTACTTC.

This clonotype appeared many times. V and J are TRBV7-9 and TRBJ2-3; D remains unclear. Germline values: CDR1 SEHNR, CDR2 FQNEAQ (reference sequence). V shed 3 bases and J shed 6 bases, with 13 bases lying between them. The CDR3 has 14 amino acids. The CDR3 here is CASSFGQALDTQYF. The CDR3 DNA sequence: TGTGCCAGCAGCTTCGGGCAGGCCCTGGATACGCAGTATTTT.

This clonotype was counted at least ten times. The chain couples TRBV29-1 to TRBJ1-2; D is uncertain. The CDR3 length is 15 residues. The V gene's germline CDR1 is SQVTM and CDR2 ANQGSEA. The V and J ends lost 0 bases and 3 bases respectively, with 14 bases between them. CDR3 loop: CSVEDSSRHDYGYTF. Written as DNA, the CDR3 is TGCAGCGTTGAAGATAGCTCGCGACACGACTATGGCTACACCTTC.

This clonotype has a handful of counts. The chain combines TRBV6-5 with TRBJ1-1; the match to TRBD1 covers 7 bases. The CDR3 runs 13 residues. CDR1 is MNHEY, CDR2 SVGAGI, per germline. J was trimmed by 5 bases and V by 8 bases; bases with no gene match: 8. CDR3 nucleotides: TGTGCCAGCCGAAACAGGGGCCTAACTGAAGCTTTCTTT. Its protein is CASRNRGLTEAFF.

This clonotype occurred a few times. V gene TRBV28 combines with J gene TRBJ1-2; the D is unclear. The germline V and J ends were trimmed by 4 bases and 8 bases, with 11 bases remaining between them. From germline, CDR1 is MDHEN and CDR2 SYDVKM. CDR3 length: 12 residues. The CDR3, as DNA: TGTGCCAGCAGTTCCCCGCCCACGGGCTACACCTTC. This encodes CASSSPPTGYTF.

About this clonotype: A read error may be the cause here, since a much bigger clone is one base away. The chain couples TRBV13 to TRBJ2-7; 8 bases are shared with TRBD2. The CDR3 spans 16 residues. Germline CDR1 and CDR2: PRHDT and FYEKMQ (reference sequence). V was clipped by 7 bases and J by 0 bases; unmatched bases: 11. CDR3 DNA sequence: TGTGCCAGCAACCACCGGACTAGCAGGCTCTCCTACGAGCAGTACTTC. This gives the protein CASNHRTSRLSYEQYF.

The V and J genes are TRBV5-6 and TRBJ1-1; D unresolved. The CDR3 runs to 12 residues. V was pared by 3 bases and J by 11 bases, with 14 bases between. The germline V gene has CDR1 SGHDT and CDR2 YYEEEE. CDR3 DNA sequence: TGTGCCAGCAGCTCCACCCGAGTCGGGGCTTTCTTT. It translates to CASSSTRVGAFF.

This clonotype has a count of ten or more. V usage is TRBV28 and J usage is TRBJ2-7, with a possible D match to TRBD1 (6 bases). The CDR3 loop spans 13 amino acids. Trimming shortened V by 5 bases and J by 3 bases, and 11 bases separated the two germline ends. Germline V lookup: CDR1 MDHEN, CDR2 SYDVKM. DNA of the CDR3: TGTGCCAGCAGTCCGGGACAATTCTACGAGCAGTACTTC. Its protein is CASSPGQFYEQYF.

This clonotype was counted many times. The V call is TRBV29-1, the J call TRBJ2-5; no definite D call. The length of the CDR3 is 9 residues. Looked up from germline, CDR1 is SQVTM and CDR2 is ANQGSEA. V was trimmed by 4 bases and J by 4 bases, leaving 1 base between them. The CDR3 DNA is TGCAGCGTTGGAGAGACCCAGTACTTC. Translating gives CSVGETQYF.